This passage covers 24 T cell receptor beta chains from one sample sequenced in a study of CD8 T cells in Susac syndrome (dated by TCRdb to between 2018 and 2021). Library construction relied on the immunoSEQ multiplex PCR assay. RNA was extracted with the RNeasy kit and roughly 0.5 to 1 ug was reverse transcribed using random hexamers. TCRdb cleaned the public reads at Q25 with fastp, built clones with MiXCR and kept in-frame beta chains. CDR3 protein sequences are deduplicated, and each keeps its most common genes and DNA. The sample profile shows hundreds of thousands of distinct CDR3 sequences; 85% of them were found once. The ten largest clones take up roughly 0.21% of the sample. Sequencing used CD8+ T cells from PBMCs. The receptors here all came from a human donor with multiple sclerosis.

V gene TRBV29-1 combines with J gene TRBJ2-7; 7 nucleotides line up with TRBD1. This CDR3 has 14 amino acids. With V trimmed by 4 bases and J by 0 bases, 6 bases remained unmatched. Germline loops: CDR1 SQVTM, CDR2 ANQGSEA. The CDR3 bases are TGCAGCGTTGTACCGGGACAGAGCTCCTACGAGCAGTACTTC. Its protein is CSVVPGQSSYEQYF.

This chain links TRBV29-1 with TRBJ2-2; no clear D. Trimming left V 1 base short and J 0 bases short, with 6 bases between. The CDR3 covers 14 residues. Germline CDR1 SQVTM, CDR2 ANQGSEA. The CDR3 spells CSVEGRSNTGELFF. DNA of the CDR3: TGCAGCGTTGAAGGGCGGTCGAACACCGGGGAGCTGTTTTTT.

This chain connects TRBV9 to TRBJ2-7; 9 bases match TRBD1. Germline loops: CDR1 SGDLS, CDR2 YYNGEE. V was clipped by 4 bases and J by 5 bases; unmatched bases: 7. CDR3 length: 14 residues. For the CDR3, the DNA is TGTGCCAGCAGCTCCAGCCGGGACAGGGACGAGCAGTACTTC. This sequence encodes CASSSSRDRDEQYF.

The chain recombines TRBV12-3 or TRBV12-4 with TRBJ2-3; TRBD2 might be the D (5 bases). V was cut by 5 bases and J by 3 bases, with 18 bases left in between. CDR3 length: 16 amino acids. The CDR3 coding sequence is TGTGCCAGCAGTACTCCGGGCGGGCGAGGAACAGATACGCAGTATTTT. It is translated as CASSTPGGRGTDTQYF.

J is TRBJ1-5 and V is TRBV10-2; D remains ambiguous. CDR1 is WSHSY and CDR2 is SAAADI in the germline V gene. V was shortened by 8 bases and J by 4 bases, with 9 bases between the two germline ends. CDR3 length: 12 amino acids. The CDR3 sequence: CASGRPNQPQHF. The CDR3 DNA follows: TGCGCCAGCGGCAGACCGAATCAGCCCCAGCATTTT.

The J gene is TRBJ2-2, the V gene TRBV2, with TRBD1 as a possible D gene (5 bases). Trimming removed 3 bases from V and 2 bases from J, with 7 bases in between. Germline V gene data show CDR1 as SNHLY and CDR2 as FYNNEI. The CDR3 is 14 amino acids. CDR3 nucleotides: TGTGCCAGCAGTGAGGGGCTTAACACCGGGGAGCTGTTTTTT. Encoded protein: CASSEGLNTGELFF.

In DNA, the CDR3 is TGCAGCGCCACGACAGGGCCCTATGGCTACACCTTC. This codes for CSATTGPYGYTF. The V gene is TRBV29-1, the J gene TRBJ1-2; 7 bases agree with TRBD1. The trim removed 7 bases at V and 4 bases at J, leaving 6 bases unmatched. This CDR3 has 12 amino acids. CDR1 and CDR2 (germline): SQVTM, ANQGSEA.

The rearrangement joins TRBV27 to TRBJ2-3, with TRBD2 matching 13 bases. This CDR3 has 21 residues. In germline, CDR1 is MNHEY, CDR2 SMNVEV (reference sequence). V dropped 1 base and J dropped 6; count of bases not matched to a gene: 19. The CDR3: CASSLFKSQSRLAGGIDTQYF. For the CDR3, the DNA is TGTGCCAGCAGTTTATTCAAATCTCAATCGCGACTAGCGGGGGGCATCGATACGCAGTATTTT.

The V and J genes are TRBV27 and TRBJ1-1; no clear D. The V end lost 5 bases, the J end lost 1 base, and 20 bases lay between the germline ends. The CDR3 has 17 residues. Germline values: CDR1 MNHEY, CDR2 SMNVEV (reference sequence). The CDR3 is CASSPYTLTVGNTEAFF. The CDR3 DNA sequence: TGTGCCAGCAGTCCTTACACCTTAACAGTGGGGAACACTGAAGCTTTCTTT.

The J gene is TRBJ1-2, the V gene TRBV28; tentative D call: TRBD1 (5 bases). This CDR3 has 16 residues. Germline V gene data show CDR1 as MDHEN and CDR2 as SYDVKM. The germline V and J ends were trimmed by 5 bases and 1 base, with 17 bases remaining between them. In nucleotides, the CDR3 is TGTGCCAGCAGTCCGCCAACGGGACGCTATAACTATGGCTACACCTTC. This codes for CASSPPTGRYNYGYTF.

The chain has TRBV28 and TRBJ2-7; D may match TRBD1 or TRBD2 (6 bases each). The CDR3 extends over 14 amino acids. Trimming cost V 1 base and J 4 bases, with 11 bases left between them. CDR1 is MDHEN and CDR2 is SYDVKM in the germline V gene. The DNA of the CDR3 is TGTGCCAGCAGTTTATCCCTAGGGGGGTACGAGCAGTACTTC. This translates into CASSLSLGGYEQYF.

The gene calls are TRBV10-3 and TRBJ1-4; D ambiguous. V lost 10 bases and J lost 8, with 23 bases in between. Per the germline V gene, CDR1 is ENHRY and CDR2 is SYGVKD. This CDR3 is built from 15 residues. CDR3 region: CATRSDKGVGEKLFF. CDR3 in DNA: TGTGCCACCAGGTCGGATAAGGGAGTAGGAGAAAAACTGTTTTTT.

This chain links TRBV19 with TRBJ2-7; 9 bases align to TRBD1. J was trimmed by 7 bases and V by 7 bases; bases with no gene match: 8. Germline V gene data show CDR1 as LNHDA and CDR2 as SQIVND (reference sequence). The CDR3 covers 13 residues. The chain's CDR3 is CASTGQGWKEQYF. In DNA, the CDR3 is TGTGCCAGTACGGGACAGGGTTGGAAGGAGCAGTACTTC.

The V call is TRBV4-3, the J call TRBJ2-7; D uncertain. This CDR3 comprises 13 residues. CDR1 is LGHNA, CDR2 YSLEER, per germline. V shed 0 bases and J shed 5 bases, with 8 bases lying between them. The CDR3 coding sequence is TGCGCCAGCAGCCAAGATAGGAGCAACGAGCAGTACTTC. This translates into CASSQDRSNEQYF.

The chain couples TRBV3-1 to TRBJ2-3, with D possibly being TRBD1 or TRBD2 (5 bases each). V was pared by 5 bases and J by 4 bases, with 22 bases between. The CDR3 is 17 amino acids. Germline CDR1 LGHDT, CDR2 YNNKEL (reference sequence). CDR3 nucleotide sequence: TGTGCCAGCAGCTCCGGGACGATCACAGCTCACTCAGATACGCAGTATTTT. Translating it yields CASSSGTITAHSDTQYF.

This chain joins TRBV30 and TRBJ2-1; D ambiguous. CDR3 length: 13 amino acids. V was shortened by 3 bases and J by 6 bases, with 12 bases between the two germline ends. Germline loops: CDR1 GTSNPN, CDR2 SVGIG (reference sequence). For the CDR3, the DNA is TGTGCCTGGAGCCTACTACTGGGCAATGAGCAGTTCTTC. As protein: CAWSLLLGNEQFF.

The chain links TRBV9 to TRBJ2-3; 10 bases match TRBD1. CDR1 SGDLS and CDR2 YYNGEE come from the germline V gene. V shed 2 bases, J shed 3 bases, and the junction held 6 bases outside the gene matches. There are 16 residues in the CDR3. The CDR3: CASSVETGGETDTQYF. The CDR3 DNA follows: TGTGCCAGCAGCGTCGAGACAGGGGGCGAGACAGATACGCAGTATTTT.

The V and J genes are TRBV30 and TRBJ2-5, with 7 nucleotides matching TRBD1. V shed 0 bases and J 2 bases; nucleotides not matched to a gene: 3. This CDR3 spans 14 amino acids. Germline V gene sequence: CDR1 GTSNPN, CDR2 SVGIG (reference sequence). The CDR3 region has the DNA TGTGCCTGGAGTGTACTACAGGGGCAAGAGACCCAGTACTTC. The encoded protein is CAWSVLQGQETQYF.

The chain employs TRBV9 and TRBJ1-4; a possible D gene is TRBD1 (5 bases). The V gene's germline CDR1 is SGDLS and CDR2 YYNGEE. Trimming stripped 3 bases from V and 5 bases from J, with 14 bases between. The CDR3 is 15 amino acids. The DNA of the CDR3 is TGTGCCAGCAGCGCCGGGACGGTTGAAAATGAAAAACTGTTTTTT. Protein sequence: CASSAGTVENEKLFF.

J is TRBJ1-1 and V is TRBV7-9, with 7 bases identical to TRBD1. Trimming removed 4 bases from V and 1 base from J; junction bases left unmatched: 6. CDR1 and CDR2 (germline): SEHNR, FQNEAQ (reference sequence). The CDR3 consists of 15 residues. The CDR3 DNA sequence: TGTGCCAGCAGCTCAGGCGGACAGGCGAACACTGAAGCTTTCTTT. Its protein is CASSSGGQANTEAFF.

This chain connects TRBV6-1 to TRBJ2-2; weak D call: TRBD1 (5 bases). The CDR3 loop spans 16 amino acids. Trimming pared 5 bases from V and 5 bases from J, leaving 18 bases between. Germline-derived CDR1 and CDR2 are MNHNS and SASEGT. The CDR3 here is CASSTPEAGQTGELFF. In DNA form, the CDR3 reads TGTGCCAGCAGTACCCCTGAGGCAGGGCAAACCGGGGAGCTGTTTTTT.

This chain links TRBV19 with TRBJ1-3; D may be TRBD1 (5 bases). V dropped 3 bases and J dropped 0 bases, with 9 bases sitting between them. Germline assignment: CDR1 LNHDA and CDR2 SQIVND (reference sequence). CDR3 length: 15 residues. CDR3 coding DNA: TGTGCCAGTAGTATTGGGACGAGCTCTGGAAACACCATATATTTT. Amino acid sequence: CASSIGTSSGNTIYF.

V is TRBV3-1 and J is TRBJ1-1; 7 bases map to TRBD1. Germline V CDR1 and CDR2: LGHDT, YNNKEL (reference sequence). The CDR3 has 15 residues. V lost 5 bases and J lost 2; bases outside the gene matches: 8. The CDR3 protein is CASSRRQGQNTEAFF. The CDR3, as DNA: TGTGCCAGCAGCAGACGACAGGGCCAAAACACTGAAGCTTTCTTT.

In DNA, the CDR3 is TGTGCCAGTAGTAGGGGACTAGCGGGCAATGAGCAGTTCTTC. Its protein product is CASSRGLAGNEQFF. This chain links TRBV19 with TRBJ2-1, with 12 bases lining up with TRBD2. The junction had 1 base not matched to a gene; V was cut back by 4 bases and J by 6 bases. The length of the CDR3 is 14 residues. Per germline, CDR1 LNHDA and CDR2 SQIVND (reference sequence).